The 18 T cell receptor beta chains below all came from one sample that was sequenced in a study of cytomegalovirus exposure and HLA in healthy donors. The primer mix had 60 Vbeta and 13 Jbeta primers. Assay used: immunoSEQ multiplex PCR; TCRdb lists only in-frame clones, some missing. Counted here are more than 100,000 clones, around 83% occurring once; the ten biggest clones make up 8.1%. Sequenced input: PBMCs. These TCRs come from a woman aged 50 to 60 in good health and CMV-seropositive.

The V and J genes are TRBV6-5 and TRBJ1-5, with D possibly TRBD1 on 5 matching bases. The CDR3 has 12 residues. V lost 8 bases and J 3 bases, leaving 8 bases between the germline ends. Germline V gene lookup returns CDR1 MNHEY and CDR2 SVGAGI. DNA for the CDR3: TGTGCCAGCGGGGGGAACAATCAGCCCCAGCATTTT. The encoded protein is CASGGNNQPQHF.

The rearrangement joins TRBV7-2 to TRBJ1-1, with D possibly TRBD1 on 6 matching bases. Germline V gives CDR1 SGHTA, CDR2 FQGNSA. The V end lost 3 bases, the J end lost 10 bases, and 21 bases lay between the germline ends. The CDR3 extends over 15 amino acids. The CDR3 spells CASSFRQASPGGAFF. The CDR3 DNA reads TGTGCCAGCAGCTTCCGACAGGCCTCCCCAGGTGGAGCTTTCTTT.

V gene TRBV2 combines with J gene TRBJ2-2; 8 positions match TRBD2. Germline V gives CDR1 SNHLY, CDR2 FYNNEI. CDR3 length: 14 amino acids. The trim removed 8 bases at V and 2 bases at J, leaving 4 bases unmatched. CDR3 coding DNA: TGTGCCAGCGAGGCGGGGGGCAACACCGGGGAGCTGTTTTTT. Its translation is CASEAGGNTGELFF.

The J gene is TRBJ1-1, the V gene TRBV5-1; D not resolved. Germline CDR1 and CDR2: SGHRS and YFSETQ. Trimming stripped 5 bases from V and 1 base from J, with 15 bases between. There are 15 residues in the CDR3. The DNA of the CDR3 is TGCGCCAGCAGGGTCGTTTACAGACGGAACACTGAAGCTTTCTTT. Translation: CASRVVYRRNTEAFF.

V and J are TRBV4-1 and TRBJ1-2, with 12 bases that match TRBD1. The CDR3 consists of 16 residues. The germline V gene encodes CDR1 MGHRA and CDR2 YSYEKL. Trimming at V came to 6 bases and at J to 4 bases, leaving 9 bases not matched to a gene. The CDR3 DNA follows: TGCGCCAGCAGTCGAACCGGGACAGGGGGCCTCTATGGCTACACCTTC. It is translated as CASSRTGTGGLYGYTF.

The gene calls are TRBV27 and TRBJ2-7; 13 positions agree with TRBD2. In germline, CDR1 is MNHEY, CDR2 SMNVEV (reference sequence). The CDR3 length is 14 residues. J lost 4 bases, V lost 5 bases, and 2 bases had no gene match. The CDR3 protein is CASSRLAGGYEQYF. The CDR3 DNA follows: TGTGCCAGCAGTCGACTAGCGGGAGGATACGAGCAGTACTTC.

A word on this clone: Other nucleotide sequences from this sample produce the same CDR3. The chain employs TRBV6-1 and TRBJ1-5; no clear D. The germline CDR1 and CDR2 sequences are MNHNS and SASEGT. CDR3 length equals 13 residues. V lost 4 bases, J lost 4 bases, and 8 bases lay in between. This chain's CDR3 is CASSAGGNQPQHF. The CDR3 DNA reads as TGTGCCAGCAGTGCCGGCGGTAATCAGCCCCAGCATTTT.

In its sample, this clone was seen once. The CDR3 nucleotides read TGTGCCAACTCACCCGCGGGGCGTGGGCAAGAGACCCAGTACTTC. This gives the protein CANSPAGRGQETQYF. V is TRBV28 and J is TRBJ2-5; D is possibly TRBD2 (6 bases). The CDR3 has 15 residues. Deletions cut 10 bases from V and 2 bases from J, with 20 bases between. Germline assignment: CDR1 MDHEN and CDR2 SYDVKM.

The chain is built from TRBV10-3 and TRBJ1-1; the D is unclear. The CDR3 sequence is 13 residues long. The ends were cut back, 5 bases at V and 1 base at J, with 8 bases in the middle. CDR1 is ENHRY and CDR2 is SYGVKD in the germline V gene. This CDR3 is CAISYTPNTEAFF. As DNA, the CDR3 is TGTGCCATCAGTTATACTCCGAACACTGAAGCTTTCTTT.

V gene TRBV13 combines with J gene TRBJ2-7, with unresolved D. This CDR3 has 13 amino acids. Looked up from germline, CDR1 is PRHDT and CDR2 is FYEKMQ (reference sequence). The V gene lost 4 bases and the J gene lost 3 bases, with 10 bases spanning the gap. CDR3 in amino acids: CASSSFLLYEQYF. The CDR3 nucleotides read TGTGCCAGCAGCTCCTTCCTACTCTACGAGCAGTACTTC.

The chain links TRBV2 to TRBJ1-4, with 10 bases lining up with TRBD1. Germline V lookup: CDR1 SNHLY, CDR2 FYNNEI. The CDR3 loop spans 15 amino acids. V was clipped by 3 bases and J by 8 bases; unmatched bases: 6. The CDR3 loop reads CASSETGGDWEKLFF. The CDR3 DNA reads TGTGCCAGCAGTGAGACAGGGGGCGACTGGGAAAAACTGTTTTTT.

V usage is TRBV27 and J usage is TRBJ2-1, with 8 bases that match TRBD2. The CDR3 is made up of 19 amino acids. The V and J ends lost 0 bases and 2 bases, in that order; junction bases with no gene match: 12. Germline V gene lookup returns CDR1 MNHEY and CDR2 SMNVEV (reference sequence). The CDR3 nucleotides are TGTGCCAGCAGTTTATCTCTTGCCGGGGGGGGAGAGACCTACAATGAGCAGTTCTTC. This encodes CASSLSLAGGGETYNEQFF.

DNA of the CDR3: TGTGCCAGCAGACCTCCGGGGTTAAATTCACCCCTCCACTTT. Its translation: CASRPPGLNSPLHF. This sequence joins TRBV6-5 and TRBJ1-6; D not certain. The germline V gene encodes CDR1 MNHEY and CDR2 SVGAGI. The V gene lost 6 bases and the J gene lost 7 bases, with 13 bases spanning the gap. The CDR3 sequence is 14 residues long.

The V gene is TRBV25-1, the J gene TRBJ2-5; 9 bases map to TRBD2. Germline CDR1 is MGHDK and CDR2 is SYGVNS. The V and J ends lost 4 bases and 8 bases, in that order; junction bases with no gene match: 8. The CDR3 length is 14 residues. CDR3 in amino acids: CASSARTSARTQYF. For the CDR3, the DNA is TGTGCCAGCAGTGCTCGGACTAGCGCGAGAACCCAGTACTTC.

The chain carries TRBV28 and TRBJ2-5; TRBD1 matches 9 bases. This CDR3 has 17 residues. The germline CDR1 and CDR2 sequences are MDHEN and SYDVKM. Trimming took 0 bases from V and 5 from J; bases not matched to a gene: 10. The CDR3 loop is CASSLWGGQGGSETQYF. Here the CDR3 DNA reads TGTGCCAGCAGTTTATGGGGGGGACAGGGAGGCTCGGAGACCCAGTACTTC.

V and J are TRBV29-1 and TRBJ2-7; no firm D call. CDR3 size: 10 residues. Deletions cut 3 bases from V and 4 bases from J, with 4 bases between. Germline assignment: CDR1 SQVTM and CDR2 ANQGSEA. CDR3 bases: TGCAGCGTTGAGGAGTACGAGCAGTACTTC. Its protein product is CSVEEYEQYF.

The DNA for the CDR3 is TGTGCCAGCAGCCGGACAGATAGCAATCAGCCCCAGCATTTT. It codes for CASSRTDSNQPQHF. The J gene is TRBJ1-5, the V gene TRBV28; tentative D call: TRBD1 (6 bases). In germline, CDR1 is MDHEN, CDR2 SYDVKM. V was clipped by 6 bases and J by 0 bases, with 9 bases between them. This CDR3 has 14 residues. Combining the CDR3 with reference TRBV28 and TRBJ1-5 gives the whole variable domain DVKVTQSSRYLVKRTGEKVFLECVQDMDHENMFWYRQDPGLGLRLIYFSYDVKMKEKGDIPEGYSVSREKKERFSLILESASTNQTSMYLCASSRTDSNQPQHFGDGTRLSIL.

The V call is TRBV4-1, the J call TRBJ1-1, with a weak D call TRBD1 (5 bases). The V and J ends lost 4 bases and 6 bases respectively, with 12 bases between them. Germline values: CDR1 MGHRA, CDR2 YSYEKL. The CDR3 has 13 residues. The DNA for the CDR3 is TGCGCCAGCAGCCCGCGGGGGATACCTGAAGCTTTCTTT. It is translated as CASSPRGIPEAFF.